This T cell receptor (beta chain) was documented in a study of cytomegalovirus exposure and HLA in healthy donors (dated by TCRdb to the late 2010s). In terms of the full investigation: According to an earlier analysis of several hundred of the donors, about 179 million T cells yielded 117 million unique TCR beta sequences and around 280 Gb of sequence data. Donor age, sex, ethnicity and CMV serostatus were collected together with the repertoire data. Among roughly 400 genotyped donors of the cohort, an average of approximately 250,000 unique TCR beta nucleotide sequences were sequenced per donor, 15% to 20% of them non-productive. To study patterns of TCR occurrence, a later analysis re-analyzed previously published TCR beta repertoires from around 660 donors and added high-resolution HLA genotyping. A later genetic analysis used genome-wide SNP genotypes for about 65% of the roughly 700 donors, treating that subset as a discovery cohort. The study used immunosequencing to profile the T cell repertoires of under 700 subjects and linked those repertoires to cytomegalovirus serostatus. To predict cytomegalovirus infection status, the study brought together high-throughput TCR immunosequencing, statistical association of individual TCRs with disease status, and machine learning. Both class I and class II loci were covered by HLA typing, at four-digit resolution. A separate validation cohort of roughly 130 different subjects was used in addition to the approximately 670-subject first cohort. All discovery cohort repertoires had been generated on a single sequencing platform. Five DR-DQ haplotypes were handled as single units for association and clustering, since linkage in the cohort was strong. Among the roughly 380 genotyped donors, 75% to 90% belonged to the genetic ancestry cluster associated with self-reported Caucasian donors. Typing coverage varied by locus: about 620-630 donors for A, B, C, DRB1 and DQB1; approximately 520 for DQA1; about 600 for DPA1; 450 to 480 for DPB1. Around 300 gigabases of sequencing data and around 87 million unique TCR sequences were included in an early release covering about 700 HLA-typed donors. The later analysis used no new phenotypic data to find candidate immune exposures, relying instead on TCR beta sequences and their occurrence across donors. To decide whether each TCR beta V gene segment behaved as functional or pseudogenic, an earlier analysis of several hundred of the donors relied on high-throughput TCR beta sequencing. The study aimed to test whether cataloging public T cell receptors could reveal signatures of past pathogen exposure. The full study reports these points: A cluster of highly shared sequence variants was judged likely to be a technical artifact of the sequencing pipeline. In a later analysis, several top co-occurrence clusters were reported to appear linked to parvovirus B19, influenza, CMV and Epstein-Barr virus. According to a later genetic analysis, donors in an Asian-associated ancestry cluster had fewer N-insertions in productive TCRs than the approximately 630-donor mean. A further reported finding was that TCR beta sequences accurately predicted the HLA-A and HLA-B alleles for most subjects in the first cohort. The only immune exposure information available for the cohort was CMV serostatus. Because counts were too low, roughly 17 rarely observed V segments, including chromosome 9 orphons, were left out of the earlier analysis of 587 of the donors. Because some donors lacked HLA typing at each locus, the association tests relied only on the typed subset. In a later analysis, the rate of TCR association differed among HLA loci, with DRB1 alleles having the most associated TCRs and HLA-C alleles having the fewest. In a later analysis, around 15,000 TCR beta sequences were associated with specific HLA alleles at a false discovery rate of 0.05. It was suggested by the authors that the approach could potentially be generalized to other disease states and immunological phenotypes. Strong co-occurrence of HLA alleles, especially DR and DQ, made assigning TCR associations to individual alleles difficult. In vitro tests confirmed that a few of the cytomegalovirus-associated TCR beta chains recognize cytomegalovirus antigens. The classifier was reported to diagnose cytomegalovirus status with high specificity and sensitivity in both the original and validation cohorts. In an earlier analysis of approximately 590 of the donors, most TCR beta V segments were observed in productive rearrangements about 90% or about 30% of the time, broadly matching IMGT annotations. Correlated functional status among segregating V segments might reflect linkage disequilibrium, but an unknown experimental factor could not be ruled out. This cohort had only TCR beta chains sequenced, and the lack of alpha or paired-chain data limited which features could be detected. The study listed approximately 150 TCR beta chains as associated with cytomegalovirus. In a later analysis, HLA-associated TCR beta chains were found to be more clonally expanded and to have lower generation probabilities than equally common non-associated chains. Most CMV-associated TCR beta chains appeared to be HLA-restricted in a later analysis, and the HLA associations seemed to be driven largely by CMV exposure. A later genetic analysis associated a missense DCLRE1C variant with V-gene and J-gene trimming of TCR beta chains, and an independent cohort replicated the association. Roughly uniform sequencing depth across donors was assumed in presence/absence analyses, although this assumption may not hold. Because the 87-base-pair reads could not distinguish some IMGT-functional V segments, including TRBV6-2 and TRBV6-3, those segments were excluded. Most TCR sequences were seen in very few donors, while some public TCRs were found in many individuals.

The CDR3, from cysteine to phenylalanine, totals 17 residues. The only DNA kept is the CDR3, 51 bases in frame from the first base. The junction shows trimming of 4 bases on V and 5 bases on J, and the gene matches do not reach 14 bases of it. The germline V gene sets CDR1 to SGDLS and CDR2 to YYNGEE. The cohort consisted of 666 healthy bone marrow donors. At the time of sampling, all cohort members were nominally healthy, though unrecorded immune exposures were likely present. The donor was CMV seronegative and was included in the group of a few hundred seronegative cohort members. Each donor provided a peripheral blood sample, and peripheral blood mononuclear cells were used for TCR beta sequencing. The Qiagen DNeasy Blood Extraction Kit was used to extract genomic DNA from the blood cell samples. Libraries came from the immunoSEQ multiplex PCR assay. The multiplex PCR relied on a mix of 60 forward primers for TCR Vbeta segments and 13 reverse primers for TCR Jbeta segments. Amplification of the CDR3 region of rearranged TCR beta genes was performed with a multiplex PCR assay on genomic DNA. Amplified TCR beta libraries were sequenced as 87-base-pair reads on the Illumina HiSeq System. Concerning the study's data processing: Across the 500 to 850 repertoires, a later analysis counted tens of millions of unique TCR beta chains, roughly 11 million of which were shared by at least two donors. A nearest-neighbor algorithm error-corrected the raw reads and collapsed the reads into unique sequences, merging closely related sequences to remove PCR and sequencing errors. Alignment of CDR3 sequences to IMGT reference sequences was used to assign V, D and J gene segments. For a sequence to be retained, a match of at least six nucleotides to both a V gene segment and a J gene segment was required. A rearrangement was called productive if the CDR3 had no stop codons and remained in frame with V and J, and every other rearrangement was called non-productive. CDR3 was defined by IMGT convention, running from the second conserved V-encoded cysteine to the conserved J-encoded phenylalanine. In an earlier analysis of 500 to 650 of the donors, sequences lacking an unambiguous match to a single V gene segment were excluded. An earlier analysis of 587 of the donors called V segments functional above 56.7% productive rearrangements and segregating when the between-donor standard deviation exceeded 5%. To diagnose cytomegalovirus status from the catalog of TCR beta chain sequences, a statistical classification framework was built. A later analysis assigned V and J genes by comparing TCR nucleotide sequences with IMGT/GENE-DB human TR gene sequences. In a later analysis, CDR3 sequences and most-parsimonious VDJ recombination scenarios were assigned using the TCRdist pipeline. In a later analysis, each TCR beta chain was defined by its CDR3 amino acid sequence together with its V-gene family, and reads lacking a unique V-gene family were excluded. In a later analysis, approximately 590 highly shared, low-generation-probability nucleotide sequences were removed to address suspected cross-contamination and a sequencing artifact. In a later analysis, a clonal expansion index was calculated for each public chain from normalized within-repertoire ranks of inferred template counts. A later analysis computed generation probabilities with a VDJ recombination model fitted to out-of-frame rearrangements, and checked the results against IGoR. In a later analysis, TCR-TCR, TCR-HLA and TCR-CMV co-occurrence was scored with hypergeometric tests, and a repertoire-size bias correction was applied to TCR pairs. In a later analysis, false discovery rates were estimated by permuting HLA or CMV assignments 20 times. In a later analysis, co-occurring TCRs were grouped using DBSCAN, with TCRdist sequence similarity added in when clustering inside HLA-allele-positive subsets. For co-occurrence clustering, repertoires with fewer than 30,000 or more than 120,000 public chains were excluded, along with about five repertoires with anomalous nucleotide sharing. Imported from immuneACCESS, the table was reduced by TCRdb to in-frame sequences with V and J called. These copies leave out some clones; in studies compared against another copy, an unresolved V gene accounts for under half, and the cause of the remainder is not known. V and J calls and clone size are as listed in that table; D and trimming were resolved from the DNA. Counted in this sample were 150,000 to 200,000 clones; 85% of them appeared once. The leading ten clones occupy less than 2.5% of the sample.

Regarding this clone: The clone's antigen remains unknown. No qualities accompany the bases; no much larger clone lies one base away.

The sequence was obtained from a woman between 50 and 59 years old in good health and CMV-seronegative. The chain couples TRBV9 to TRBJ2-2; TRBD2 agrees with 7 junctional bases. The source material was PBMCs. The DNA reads TGTGCCAGCAGCCCAAGAGGTGGGAGGGCCAGAACCGGGGAGCTGTTTTTT. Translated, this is CASSPRGGRARTGELFF. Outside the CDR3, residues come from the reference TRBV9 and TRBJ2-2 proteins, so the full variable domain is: DSGVTQTPKHLITATGQRVTLRCSPRSGDLSVYWYQQSLDQGLQFLIQYYNGEERAKGNILERFSAQQFPDLHSELNLSSLELGDSALYFCASSPRGGRARTGELFFGEGSRLTVL.